This record covers a single T cell receptor beta chain. The antigen is undetermined. TCRdb independently ran MiXCR on the reads; one entry per CDR3 protein. This table holds 10,000 or so distinct CDR3 sequences, less than 20% found once. This entry comes from a study of liver allograft versus peripheral blood T cells. For the study at large: Hepatic allograft T cell receptor repertoires were evaluated relative to those present in recipients' peripheral blood. General observations from the study: Intragraft T cell receptor repertoires of liver allografts were reportedly distinct from those in peripheral blood.

The germline V and J ends were trimmed by 6 bases and 6 bases, with 12 bases remaining between them. The CDR3 sequence is 13 residues long. This receptor was taken from a human patient who had a liver transplant. The T cells may come from the graft donor. This chain links TRBV12-3 or TRBV12-4 with TRBJ1-5; D possibly corresponds to TRBD1 (6 bases). The CDR3 spells CASRATGFQPQHF. The CDR3, as DNA: TGTGCCAGCAGAGCCACAGGGTTTCAGCCCCAGCATTTT.